These 12 T cell receptor beta chains share one sample of origin, sequenced in a study of response to subunit inactivated influenza vaccine. TCRdb analysed the RT-PCR reads with MiXCR anew, one entry per CDR3 protein. Of 430,000 or so distinct CDR3 sequences listed, 9.5% to 13% are singletons. Here the sequenced sample was PBMCs from blood, taken around seven weeks after vaccination. All receptors derive from a middle-aged man who received an inactivated influenza vaccine.

This clonotype was observed a handful of times. The chain links TRBV7-9 to TRBJ2-1, with D unclear. This CDR3 has 16 residues. Per germline, CDR1 SEHNR and CDR2 FQNEAQ (reference sequence). With 8 bases removed from V and 0 bases from J, the gap between germline ends came to 17 bases. Here the CDR3 DNA reads TGTGCCAGCCCGGATGTTGCAGTGGGCTCCTACAATGAGCAGTTCTTC. It yields the protein CASPDVAVGSYNEQFF.

The V and J genes are TRBV4-2 and TRBJ1-5, with D maybe TRBD1 (5 bases). Germline loops: CDR1 LGHNA, CDR2 YNFKEQ. Trimming removed 0 bases from V and 1 base from J, with 13 bases in between. The length of the CDR3 is 17 residues. CDR3 loop: CASSQEAGLQSNQPQHF. The DNA for the CDR3 is TGTGCCAGCAGCCAAGAGGCGGGGCTCCAAAGCAATCAGCCCCAGCATTTT.

V is TRBV27 and J is TRBJ2-3, with 10 bases identical to TRBD2. CDR1 MNHEY and CDR2 SMNVEV come from the germline V gene (reference sequence). CDR3 size: 14 residues. Trimming removed 6 bases from V and 3 bases from J; junction bases left unmatched: 3. The DNA for the CDR3 is TGTGCCAGCAGGAAAGCGGGGGGGACAGATACGCAGTATTTT. Its protein product is CASRKAGGTDTQYF.

The J gene is TRBJ1-5, the V gene TRBV28, with D tentatively TRBD1 (5 bases). This CDR3 is built from 16 residues. V was cut by 7 bases and J by 4 bases, with 20 bases left in between. Germline V gene sequence: CDR1 MDHEN, CDR2 SYDVKM. The CDR3: CASTASGGARNQPQHF. CDR3 sequence (DNA): TGTGCCAGCACCGCATCTGGTGGGGCTCGGAATCAGCCCCAGCATTTT.

This clonotype was counted between two and nine times. The V and J genes are TRBV5-1 and TRBJ2-2; D unclear. Per the germline V gene, CDR1 is SGHRS and CDR2 is YFSETQ. V was clipped by 1 base and J by 1 base, with 8 bases between them. There are 15 residues in the CDR3. CDR3 amino acids: CASSLFPGNTGELFF. CDR3 nucleotides: TGCGCCAGCAGCTTGTTCCCGGGGAACACCGGGGAGCTGTTTTTT.

The chain employs TRBV20-1 and TRBJ2-7; perhaps TRBD1 as D (6 bases). Germline loops: CDR1 DFQATT, CDR2 SNEGSKA (reference sequence). The CDR3 covers 13 residues. V lost 7 bases, J lost 2 bases, and 15 bases lay in between. CDR3 amino acids: CSVIRDNTYEQYF. In DNA form, the CDR3 reads TGCAGTGTTATCCGGGACAACACCTACGAGCAGTACTTC.

In its sample, this clonotype was seen a few times. CDR3 nucleotides: TGTGCCAGCAGTCCCAGGCGCGGGACAGTGGGTGAGCAGTACTTC. Residues: CASSPRRGTVGEQYF. V and J are TRBV12-3 or TRBV12-4 and TRBJ2-7; D possibly corresponds to TRBD1 (7 bases). Trimming took 5 bases from V and 7 from J, leaving 21 bases between them. CDR3 length equals 15 residues.

This clonotype was seen at least ten times. V gene TRBV4-3 combines with J gene TRBJ1-1, with no clear D. V was cut by 0 bases and J by 5 bases, with 10 bases left in between. The CDR3 sequence is 14 residues long. CDR1 LGHNA and CDR2 YSLEER come from the germline V gene. The chain's CDR3 is CASSQDVDSTEAFF. DNA for the CDR3: TGCGCCAGCAGCCAAGACGTGGACTCTACTGAAGCTTTCTTT.

The genes are TRBV28 and TRBJ2-7; 7 bases are shared with TRBD1. Germline trimming cut 6 bases from V and 3 bases from J; bases unmatched to any gene: 5. There are 13 residues in the CDR3. CDR1 is MDHEN, CDR2 SYDVKM, per germline. The CDR3 DNA reads TGTGCCAGCAGATTGGGACAGCTCTACGAGCAGTACTTC. This codes for CASRLGQLYEQYF.

The table lists this clonotype with many counts. The chain employs TRBV11-2 and TRBJ2-3; weak D call: TRBD1 (6 bases). V lost 5 bases, J lost 8 bases, and 23 bases lay in between. CDR3 length equals 16 residues. The V gene's germline CDR1 is SGHAT and CDR2 FQNNGV. The CDR3 DNA follows: TGTGCCAGCAGCACAGCGAGGGCAGTTAGACAGGTTACGCAGTATTTT. It encodes CASSTARAVRQVTQYF.

The genes are TRBV20-1 and TRBJ2-5, with D tentatively TRBD2 (7 bases). CDR1 is DFQATT and CDR2 is SNEGSKA in the germline V gene (reference sequence). V gave up 3 bases and J gave up 4 bases, with 9 bases separating them. This CDR3 spans 12 amino acids. Written as DNA, the CDR3 is TGCAGTGCTAGTAGGGGGGGAGAGACCCAGTACTTC. Its translation is CSASRGGETQYF.

This clonotype was seen ten or more times. V is TRBV3-1 and J is TRBJ1-2; 7 bases are a match to TRBD1. Per germline, CDR1 LGHDT and CDR2 YNNKEL (reference sequence). The CDR3 covers 15 residues. Germline trimming cut 4 bases from V and 1 base from J; bases unmatched to any gene: 6. In DNA form, the CDR3 reads TGTGCCAGCAGCCGAGGACAGGACCATAACTATGGCTACACCTTC. Residues: CASSRGQDHNYGYTF.